The T cell receptor beta chain described here comes from a study of cytomegalovirus exposure and HLA in healthy donors. This PCR relied on a set of 60 Vbeta primers and 13 Jbeta primers. Using immunoSEQ multiplex PCR, the repertoire was profiled, and TCRdb retains in-frame clones only, with some absent. The table shows 90,000 to 120,000 clones, with 73% occurring only once. Germline trimming cut 5 bases from V and 0 bases from J; bases unmatched to any gene: 5. The germline CDR1 and CDR2 sequences are LNHDA and SQIVND (reference sequence). The CDR3 loop spans 17 amino acids. As regards this clone: What it binds is unknown.

Findings and limits, study-wide: The majority of TCR sequences were rare, yet some public TCRs appeared in many donors. Another analysis was done later, and it associated 15,000 or so TCR beta sequences with HLA alleles at 0.05 false discovery rate.

The sequence was obtained from a young man in good health and CMV-seronegative. The chain recombines TRBV19 with TRBJ2-2, with 11 bases lining up with TRBD2. The specimen sequenced was PBMCs. The chain's CDR3 is CASSLGLAGPNTGELFF. In DNA form, the CDR3 reads TGTGCCAGTAGTCTAGGACTAGCGGGCCCGAACACCGGGGAGCTGTTTTTT.